This TCR beta chain was captured by sequencing in a study of blood T cell repertoires in COVID-19. As for the study in general: The United States, Italy and Spain were the sources of the acute and convalescent COVID-19 samples.

Libraries were prepared by immunoSEQ multiplex PCR; TCRdb keeps only in-frame clonotypes and omits some of them. This table holds some 150,000 clones, approximately 88% found once. The V and J ends lost 3 bases and 10 bases respectively, with 14 bases between them. This CDR3 spans 13 amino acids. Germline CDR1 is SGDLS and CDR2 is YYNGEE. V and J are TRBV9 and TRBJ2-4, with D possibly being TRBD2 (6 bases). Sequencing used peripheral blood. This sequence was found in a woman aged 50 to 60 with acute or convalescent COVID-19. CDR3 coding DNA: TGTGCCAGCAGCGCCGGGACTGCTAGTATTCAGTACTTC. Amino acid sequence: CASSAGTASIQYF.